One sample yielded the 9 T cell receptor beta chains listed below, sequenced in a study of blood T cell repertoires in COVID-19 (dated by TCRdb to 2020 to 2022). To prepare the library, the immunoSEQ multiplex PCR assay was applied. Held by TCRdb, this immuneACCESS table contains in-frame sequences only and omits some clones. Under half of the omission traces to an unresolved V gene where checked; the cause of the rest is unknown. This sample holds about 170,000 clones; 70% to 85% were observed only once. The leading ten clones occupy under 20% of the sample. Sequencing was done on a sample of PBMCs or T cells enriched from blood (not recorded which). All receptors derive from a woman in her sixties or seventies in a cohort exposed to, infected with or recovered from COVID-19 (not recorded which).

The chain combines TRBV27 with TRBJ2-7, with 9 bases lining up with TRBD1. The CDR3 consists of 15 residues. Germline V gives CDR1 MNHEY, CDR2 SMNVEV (reference sequence). V was clipped by 4 bases and J by 3 bases; unmatched bases: 7. DNA for the CDR3: TGTGCCAGCAGTTCATTCCGGACAGGGGACTACGAGCAGTACTTC. This translates into CASSSFRTGDYEQYF.

The table lists this clone with a count of one. This sequence joins TRBV28 and TRBJ2-1; perhaps TRBD1 as D (5 bases). The CDR3 has 13 amino acids. Trimming pared 5 bases from V and 9 bases from J, leaving 14 bases between. Germline CDR1 MDHEN, CDR2 SYDVKM. The CDR3: CASSTFRVGEQFF. The CDR3 region has the DNA TGTGCCAGCAGTACCTTCAGGGTTGGTGAGCAGTTCTTC.

The chain carries TRBV10-3 and TRBJ2-7; TRBD1 matches at 9 bases. The CDR3 totals 14 residues. From germline, CDR1 is ENHRY and CDR2 SYGVKD. V shed 7 bases and J 2 bases; nucleotides not matched to a gene: 6. CDR3 protein: CAITWDRDTYEQYF. The CDR3 DNA reads TGTGCCATCACCTGGGACAGGGACACCTACGAGCAGTACTTC.

V usage is TRBV10-2 and J usage is TRBJ2-7; D is ambiguous. Trimming shortened V by 8 bases and J by 1 base, and 12 bases separated the two germline ends. The length of the CDR3 is 13 residues. CDR1 is WSHSY and CDR2 is SAAADI in the germline V gene. The CDR3, as DNA: TGCGCCAGCCGCGTCTTTAAGTCCTACGAGCAGTACTTC. Translated: CASRVFKSYEQYF.

V usage is TRBV10-3 and J usage is TRBJ2-3; 10 nucleotides agree with TRBD2. V shed 7 bases, J shed 0 bases, and the junction held 1 base outside the gene matches. The CDR3 covers 14 residues. Germline V lookup: CDR1 ENHRY, CDR2 SYGVKD. CDR3 sequence reads: CAIKTSGSTDTQYF. The DNA of the CDR3 is TGTGCCATCAAGACTAGCGGGAGCACAGATACGCAGTATTTT.

The J gene is TRBJ2-5, the V gene TRBV7-9; D unresolved. V was cut by 2 bases and J by 4 bases, with 5 bases left in between. The CDR3 is 12 amino acids. Germline V gene lookup returns CDR1 SEHNR and CDR2 FQNEAQ (reference sequence). DNA for the CDR3: TGTGCCAGCAGCTTACTCTTAGAGACCCAGTACTTC. Translating it yields CASSLLLETQYF.

The chain joins TRBV4-3 to TRBJ1-2, with D possibly being TRBD1 (5 bases). With 4 bases removed from V and 2 bases from J, the gap between germline ends came to 14 bases. CDR3 length equals 15 residues. From germline, CDR1 is LGHNA and CDR2 YSLEER. The CDR3 region has the DNA TGCGCCAGCAGCCGAGACAGATTTATGAACTATGGCTACACCTTC. This sequence encodes CASSRDRFMNYGYTF.

The genes are TRBV19 and TRBJ2-4; tentatively, D is TRBD1 (6 bases). In germline, CDR1 is LNHDA, CDR2 SQIVND (reference sequence). The CDR3 has 12 residues. With 6 bases removed from V and 8 bases from J, the gap between germline ends came to 11 bases. For the CDR3, the DNA is TGTGCCAGTAGGAAGACAGGTGACATTCAGTACTTC. Translated: CASRKTGDIQYF.

The V call is TRBV5-1, the J call TRBJ1-3; TRBD1 is a possible D gene (6 bases). Germline-derived CDR1 and CDR2 are SGHRS and YFSETQ. This CDR3 region has 16 residues. V gave up 4 bases and J gave up 0 bases, with 14 bases separating them. The CDR3 sequence: CASSPGDTGSGNTIYF. The CDR3 bases are TGCGCCAGCAGCCCAGGGGACACGGGCTCTGGAAACACCATATATTTT.